Presented here are 13 T cell receptor beta chains from one specimen sequenced in a study of beta chain features in type 1 diabetes. Study results and caveats: Shorter TCRB CDR3s, moderately but significantly so, were found in Type 1 diabetes patients in all four CD4+ subsets.

Their cognate antigens are unknown. Expressed TCRB transcripts were sequenced, since all the RNA that had been isolated was reverse transcribed. This table comes from immunoSEQ multiplex PCR, and its TCRdb copy is limited to in-frame clones, with some not included. The sample carries 130,000 or so clones, roughly 10% recorded once. Material for sequencing was central memory CD4+ T cells from blood. These receptors were obtained from a man aged 25-40 years with type 1 diabetes.

The chain employs TRBV5-4 and TRBJ2-7, with D perhaps TRBD1 (6 bases). V lost 4 bases and J 7 bases, leaving 15 bases between the germline ends. Germline CDR1 and CDR2: SGHNT and YYREEE (reference sequence). The CDR3 is 13 amino acids. This chain's CDR3 is CASSRSQGREQYF. The CDR3 DNA reads TGTGCCAGCAGCAGGTCACAGGGAAGGGAGCAGTACTTC.

The chain has TRBV4-2 and TRBJ2-3, with 9 bases aligning to TRBD2. Germline loops: CDR1 LGHNA, CDR2 YNFKEQ. The V gene end was trimmed by 0 bases and the J gene end by 3 bases; junction bases not matched to a gene: 4. The CDR3 loop spans 16 amino acids. The CDR3 DNA is TGTGCCAGCAGCCAAGATGGGCGGGGGGGGACAGATACGCAGTATTTT. It codes for CASSQDGRGGTDTQYF.

The chain carries TRBV5-1 and TRBJ2-3; perhaps TRBD2 as D (7 bases). The CDR3 length is 17 residues. V lost 0 bases, J lost 2 bases, and 16 bases lay in between. Germline V gene data show CDR1 as SGHRS and CDR2 as YFSETQ. The CDR3 DNA reads as TGCGCCAGCAGCTTGGATTCGGGGGGCTCCAACACAGATACGCAGTATTTT. Its translation: CASSLDSGGSNTDTQYF.

This clone occurred a few times. The chain recombines TRBV18 with TRBJ2-5; tentatively, D is TRBD1 (5 bases). The CDR3 loop spans 15 amino acids. Germline CDR1 reads KGHSH; CDR2 reads LQKENI. V lost 1 base and J lost 1, with 10 bases in between. CDR3 amino acids: CASSPRQPAQETQYF. The CDR3 nucleotides are TGTGCCAGCTCACCACGACAGCCGGCCCAAGAGACCCAGTACTTC.

The V gene is TRBV5-4, the J gene TRBJ1-1; D call uncertain. Germline CDR1 is SGHNT and CDR2 is YYREEE (reference sequence). The CDR3 loop spans 14 amino acids. The V and J ends lost 5 bases and 4 bases respectively, with 15 bases between them. CDR3 nucleotides: TGTGCCAGCAGTTCGGGCGGAGGAGGCACTGAAGCTTTCTTT. Amino acid sequence: CASSSGGGGTEAFF.

This chain links TRBV9 with TRBJ1-2; unclear D gene. The germline V gene encodes CDR1 SGDLS and CDR2 YYNGEE. The CDR3 consists of 18 residues. The V and J ends lost 3 bases and 8 bases respectively, with 29 bases between them. CDR3: CASSASGEDRETVRGYTF. In DNA form, the CDR3 reads TGTGCCAGCAGCGCGTCCGGTGAGGACCGGGAGACTGTCCGGGGCTACACCTTC.

This clone was counted only a few times. The chain carries TRBV28 and TRBJ2-5; TRBD1 might be the D (6 bases). This CDR3 has 12 amino acids. CDR1 MDHEN and CDR2 SYDVKM come from the germline V gene. The V gene lost 9 bases and the J gene lost 5 bases, with 13 bases spanning the gap. CDR3 in DNA: TGTGCCAGTGTAGGGGGAGACGAGACCCAGTACTTC. It translates to CASVGGDETQYF.

In its sample, this clone was seen a few times. V and J are TRBV7-2 and TRBJ1-1, with D unclear. V was shortened by 6 bases and J by 1 base, with 9 bases between the two germline ends. The CDR3 has 13 amino acids. Germline CDR1 reads SGHTA; CDR2 reads FQGNSA. The CDR3 DNA is TGTGCCAGCAGATTAACAGCGAACACTGAAGCTTTCTTT. Protein product: CASRLTANTEAFF.

This clone came up a few times. This sequence joins TRBV7-9 and TRBJ2-3; 7 bases are shared with TRBD1. With 7 bases clipped from V and 4 bases from J, the junction kept 11 bases outside the gene matches. The CDR3 has 15 amino acids. Germline CDR1 is SEHNR and CDR2 is FQNEAQ (reference sequence). The chain's CDR3 is CASTRTTGTADTQYF. For the CDR3, the DNA is TGTGCCAGCACCCGAACCACCGGGACAGCAGATACGCAGTATTTT.

The V and J genes are TRBV10-3 and TRBJ1-1, with D perhaps matching TRBD1 (6 bases). V lost 2 bases to trimming and J lost 0 bases, with 13 bases between them. This CDR3 has 16 amino acids. Germline V gives CDR1 ENHRY, CDR2 SYGVKD. Here the CDR3 DNA reads TGTGCCATCAGTGAGCGGAGAGGGGGAATGAACACTGAAGCTTTCTTT. This gives the protein CAISERRGGMNTEAFF.

The chain links TRBV11-2 to TRBJ2-7, with 9 positions matching TRBD1. The CDR3 has 16 residues. V lost 5 bases, J lost 2 bases, and 10 bases stayed unmatched. From germline, CDR1 is SGHAT and CDR2 FQNNGV. In DNA form, the CDR3 reads TGTGCCAGCAGCCAATTGTCGGGACAGGGCACCTACGAGCAGTACTTC. As protein: CASSQLSGQGTYEQYF. Full variable domain (missing parts from reference TRBV11-2 and TRBJ2-7): EAGVAQSPRYKIIEKRQSVAFWCNPISGHATLYWYQQILGQGPKLLIQFQNNGVVDDSQLPKDRFSAERLKGVDSTLKIQPAKLEDSAVYLCASSQLSGQGTYEQYFGPGTRLTVT.

This clone has a handful of counts. This rearrangement joins TRBV7-6 to TRBJ1-6; 8 bases fit TRBD1. This CDR3 has 14 residues. Germline CDR1 SGHVS, CDR2 FNYEAQ. V was clipped by 5 bases and J by 10 bases; unmatched bases: 7. The CDR3 DNA is TGTGCCAGCAGCCGAGACAGGGGAGAATCACCCCTCCACTTT. This encodes CASSRDRGESPLHF.

This clone was seen more than once but under ten times. This sequence joins TRBV7-8 and TRBJ2-3, with D perhaps matching TRBD1 (6 bases). Trimming took 0 bases from V and 9 from J, leaving 16 bases between them. CDR3 length: 15 residues. CDR1 SGHVS and CDR2 FQNEAQ come from the germline V gene. The CDR3 DNA is TGTGCCAGCAGCTTAGCGCTCAGGGGCCATATAACGCAGTATTTT. It encodes CASSLALRGHITQYF. The complete variable domain, with remaining parts taken from reference TRBV7-8 and TRBJ2-3, reads GAGVSQSPRYKVAKRGQDVALRCDPISGHVSLFWYQQALGQGPEFLTYFQNEAQLDKSGLPSDRFFAERPEGSVSTLKIQRTQQEDSAVYLCASSLALRGHITQYFGPGTRLTVL.